Sequencing of this T cell receptor beta chain was carried out in a study of early stage breast cancer tumors. Study as a whole: The ER+/PR+/HER2- tumors included roughly 8 ductal and a handful of lobular carcinomas.

As to this clone: The antigen is undetermined.

Whole-study results and caveats: Chain pairing and CD4, CD8 or FOXP3 expression were not captured.

Produced via immunoSEQ multiplex PCR; TCRdb's table is partial and in-frame only. The profile covers under 45,000 clones, with around 69% appearing a single time and roughly 6.8% taken by the ten largest. The CDR3 runs to 15 residues. V was clipped by 1 base and J by 1 base, with 11 bases between them. CDR1 and CDR2 (germline): SGDLS, YYNGEE. V gene TRBV9 combines with J gene TRBJ1-1; no reliable D call. The sequence derives from a person between 50 and 60 years old with breast cancer. Sequencing input: blood. The CDR3 is CASSVNDGGNTEAFF. CDR3 coding DNA: TGTGCCAGCAGCGTAAATGACGGCGGGAACACTGAAGCTTTCTTT.